This TCR beta chain emerged from a study of blood T cell repertoires in COVID-19. In the study overall: From the United States, Italy and Spain came samples of acute and convalescent COVID-19. From T cells, B-cell-depleted T cells, or PBMCs came the material, which was cDNA or gDNA.

The CDR3 runs 14 residues. Germline CDR1 MNHNS, CDR2 SASEGT. V was pared by 2 bases and J by 3 bases, with 3 bases of the junction left unmatched. Original processing notes: Amplification from reference gene primers served as the basis for estimated nucleated cell counts. Repertoires were generated with immunoSEQ multiplex PCR, while TCRdb's copy carries only in-frame clones and drops some. V, J and clone size reflect that table, while D and trimming were determined from the DNA. The repertoire holds more than 200,000 clones, around 90% seen once, with 6% to 7% in the top ten. Those who participated ranged in age from about 18 to 89 years and resided in 20 to 25 US areas.

This TCR came from a woman aged 30 to 39 with acute COVID-19. Sequencing was performed on PBMCs or T cells enriched from blood (not recorded which). The chain combines TRBV6-1 with TRBJ2-7; 8 nucleotides line up with TRBD2. The CDR3 sequence: CASSELGTSYEQYF. For the CDR3, the DNA is TGTGCCAGCAGTGAATTGGGGACTAGCTACGAGCAGTACTTC.